This T cell receptor (beta chain) was profiled in a study of T cell responses to AZD1222 COVID-19 vaccine. Findings and limits, study-wide: Repertoire collection took place solely once the T cell response had peaked. A reported finding is that nearly half of spike-specific TCRs target unmutated variant regions. Among AZD1222 vaccinees, only six were seropositive at baseline. Donors were largely white British and mainly female; clonal diversity was possibly underestimated.

This clone was counted between two and nine times. What it recognizes is unknown. Germline values: CDR1 LGHNA, CDR2 YNFKEQ. CDR3 size: 19 residues. V dropped 4 bases and J dropped 7 bases, with 29 bases sitting between them. Some clones are missing from TCRdb's copy, which holds only in-frame ones; the method was immunoSEQ multiplex PCR. The data hold 130,000 or so clones, with roughly 90% observed a single time. This sequence joins TRBV4-2 and TRBJ2-1; TRBD2 might be the D (6 bases). The sequenced sample was peripheral blood, obtained on day 0 of AZD1222 vaccination. The source of this sequence is an adult in good health. The DNA of the CDR3 is TGTGCCAGCAGCCTTGTTCAGGGAGCTAGCGAAGGTGAAAGGAATGAGCAGTTCTTC. This codes for CASSLVQGASEGERNEQFF.